The 21 T cell receptor beta chains below were found in one sample sequenced in a study of glioma-infiltrating T cells. The iRepertoire nested amplicon-rescue multiplex PCR amplified TCR alpha and beta CDR3s from RNA. TCRdb reanalysed the multiplex PCR reads using MiXCR and keeps one entry per CDR3 protein. This sample has approximately 120,000 distinct CDR3 sequences, with 25% to 30% found just once. Sequences were obtained from glioma tissue, nonneoplastic brain tissue, or PBMCs (not recorded which). The receptor source for this set is a human donor with low-grade glioma or glioblastoma, undergoing nonglioma brain surgery, or in good health (not recorded which).

The rearrangement uses TRBV20-1 and TRBJ1-1, with TRBD1 matching 8 bases. Trimming removed 6 bases from V and 7 bases from J; junction bases left unmatched: 4. This CDR3 has 11 amino acids. Germline V CDR1 and CDR2: DFQATT, SNEGSKA (reference sequence). In DNA, the CDR3 is TGCAGTGCCTACGGGACAGGTGAAGCTTTCTTT. Translating it yields CSAYGTGEAFF.

This clonotype was recorded at least ten times. The rearrangement uses TRBV29-1 and TRBJ1-1, with D uncertain. The germline CDR1 and CDR2 sequences are SQVTM and ANQGSEA. This CDR3 has 11 amino acids. The V end lost 7 bases, the J end lost 7 bases, and 13 bases lay between the germline ends. The DNA for the CDR3 is TGCAGCGCACCAGCCTCGAGTGAAGCTTTCTTT. Encoded protein: CSAPASSEAFF.

This clonotype was seen only a few times. V and J are TRBV19 and TRBJ1-5, with a weak D call TRBD1 (6 bases). Germline V gene data show CDR1 as LNHDA and CDR2 as SQIVND (reference sequence). The CDR3 has 14 residues. V dropped 7 bases and J dropped 5 bases, with 15 bases sitting between them. The CDR3 loop reads CASTSDRSDQPQHF. The CDR3 coding sequence is TGTGCCAGTACCTCCGACAGGTCGGATCAGCCCCAGCATTTT. Full variable domain (rest looked up from reference TRBV19 and TRBJ1-5): DGGITQSPKYLFRKEGQNVTLSCEQNLNHDAMYWYRQDPGQGLRLIYYSQIVNDFQKGDIAEGYSVSREKKESFPLTVTSAQKNPTAFYLCASTSDRSDQPQHFGDGTRLSIL.

The table lists this clonotype with many counts. V gene TRBV5-1 combines with J gene TRBJ2-7; the match to TRBD1 covers 8 bases. Germline values: CDR1 SGHRS, CDR2 YFSETQ. The CDR3 spans 15 residues. With V trimmed by 4 bases and J by 2 bases, 8 bases remained unmatched. The CDR3 sequence: CASSLRQGSTYEQYF. DNA for the CDR3: TGCGCCAGCAGCCTACGACAGGGGTCGACCTACGAGCAGTACTTC.

Concerning this clonotype: A much bigger clone sits one base away, suggesting this may be a read error. The gene calls are TRBV4-1 and TRBJ2-5; D possibly matches TRBD1 or TRBD2 (5 bases each). Germline V CDR1 and CDR2: MGHRA, YSYEKL. The CDR3 is made up of 16 amino acids. The ends were cut back, 3 bases at V and 5 bases at J, with 19 bases in the middle. The CDR3 nucleotides are TGCGCCAGCAGCCATTCCGGGGCAGGGTTTTCGGAGACCCAGTACTTC. It encodes CASSHSGAGFSETQYF.

This clonotype occurred many times. J is TRBJ1-6 and V is TRBV28; perhaps TRBD1 as D (6 bases). V lost 6 bases and J 4 bases, leaving 16 bases between the germline ends. This CDR3 contains 16 residues. The germline V gene encodes CDR1 MDHEN and CDR2 SYDVKM. The CDR3 DNA sequence: TGTGCCAGCAGCAACGGACAGACCCGTTATAATTCACCCCTCCACTTT. It translates to CASSNGQTRYNSPLHF.

Many counts were recorded for this clonotype. The chain has TRBV9 and TRBJ2-5; the D gene is possibly TRBD2 (5 bases). Germline V gives CDR1 SGDLS, CDR2 YYNGEE. The CDR3 contains 16 residues. Trimming cost V 0 bases and J 4 bases, with 16 bases left between them. In DNA, the CDR3 is TGTGCCAGCAGCGTAGCGGGCAGCCTAGGAGGAGAGACCCAGTACTTC. Amino acid sequence: CASSVAGSLGGETQYF.

The genes are TRBV5-1 and TRBJ1-1, with D possibly being TRBD1 (5 bases). Trimming left V 0 bases short and J 3 bases short, with 12 bases between. Germline CDR1 SGHRS, CDR2 YFSETQ. The CDR3 spans 15 residues. The CDR3 here is CASSLDGRVYTEAFF. For the CDR3, the DNA is TGCGCCAGCAGCTTGGATGGCAGGGTATACACTGAAGCTTTCTTT. The full variable domain, its missing parts supplied by reference TRBV5-1 and TRBJ1-1, is KAGVTQTPRYLIKTRGQQVTLSCSPISGHRSVSWYQQTPGQGLQFLFEYFSETQRNKGNFPGRFSGRQFSNSRSEMNVSTLELGDSALYLCASSLDGRVYTEAFFGQGTRLTVV.

As concerns this clonotype: One end of the junction is discordant with germline, which a read error may explain. V gene TRBV25-1 combines with J gene TRBJ1-2, with D unresolved. The CDR3 covers 15 residues. Germline V gene sequence: CDR1 MGHDK, CDR2 SYGVNS. The CDR3, as DNA: TGTGCCGGCAGTGTAGAAGGGAAAGGGAACTATGGCTACACCTTC. Translating gives CAGSVEGKGNYGYTF.

This clonotype has at least ten counts. The gene calls are TRBV29-1 and TRBJ1-1; D not certain. Between the trimmed V and J ends, which lost 2 bases and 0 bases, there was a span of 7 bases. This CDR3 has 13 residues. Germline assignment: CDR1 SQVTM and CDR2 ANQGSEA. The CDR3 here is CSVEKAVNTEAFF. CDR3 in DNA: TGCAGCGTTGAAAAAGCGGTGAACACTGAAGCTTTCTTT. The complete variable domain, with remaining parts taken from reference TRBV29-1 and TRBJ1-1, reads SAVISQKPSRDICQRGTSLTIQCQVDSQVTMMFWYRQQPGQSLTLIATANQGSEATYESGFVIDKFPISRPNLTFSTLTVSNMSPEDSSIYLCSVEKAVNTEAFFGQGTRLTVV.

V gene TRBV6-2 or TRBV6-3 combines with J gene TRBJ2-7, with 13 bases lining up with TRBD2. The V and J ends lost 6 bases and 2 bases, in that order; junction bases with no gene match: 13. Germline V gene lookup returns CDR1 MNHEY and CDR2 SVGEGT. The CDR3 runs to 18 residues. The chain's CDR3 is CASSSTPGLAGKAYEQYF. In nucleotides, the CDR3 is TGTGCCAGCAGCTCTACGCCGGGACTAGCGGGGAAGGCCTACGAGCAGTACTTC.

This clonotype appeared many times. The chain uses TRBV7-3 and TRBJ1-1; D is perhaps TRBD1 (5 bases). CDR1 and CDR2 (germline): SGHTA, FQGTGA. The CDR3 extends over 16 amino acids. The ends were cut back, 2 bases at V and 0 bases at J, with 13 bases in the middle. Here the CDR3 reads CASSLESGSMNTEAFF. The CDR3, as DNA: TGTGCCAGCAGCTTAGAGTCAGGGAGTATGAACACTGAAGCTTTCTTT.

This clonotype has at least ten counts. This chain joins TRBV5-4 and TRBJ2-1; TRBD1 aligns across 8 bases. The CDR3 covers 15 residues. The germline gives CDR1 SGHNT, CDR2 YYREEE (reference sequence). J lost 0 bases, V lost 4 bases, and 3 bases had no gene match. The CDR3 DNA reads as TGTGCCAGCAGCAGACAGGGGAGCTCCTACAATGAGCAGTTCTTC. Its protein product is CASSRQGSSYNEQFF.

CDR3 DNA sequence: TGTGCCAGCAGTTACTTCCGGACAGGGGGCTACAATGAGCAGTTCTTC. Translation: CASSYFRTGGYNEQFF. This rearrangement joins TRBV6-2 or TRBV6-3 to TRBJ2-1; 10 positions agree with TRBD1. Germline loops: CDR1 MNHEY, CDR2 SVGEGT. The CDR3 sequence is 16 residues long. Unmatched junction bases numbered 3, after V lost 1 base and J lost 3 bases.

In its sample, this clonotype was seen many times. The CDR3 is CASSPVRRPEAFF. The CDR3 DNA reads TGTGCCAGCAGCCCCGTCCGAAGGCCTGAAGCTTTCTTT. The V and J genes are TRBV7-2 and TRBJ1-1, with D uncertain. The CDR3 extends over 13 amino acids. Germline V CDR1 and CDR2: SGHTA, FQGNSA. Trimming shortened V by 5 bases and J by 6 bases, and 13 bases separated the two germline ends.

V is TRBV5-1 and J is TRBJ1-4; 8 nucleotides match TRBD1. This CDR3 is built from 13 residues. Per the germline V gene, CDR1 is SGHRS and CDR2 is YFSETQ. V was clipped by 7 bases and J by 2 bases; unmatched bases: 1. The CDR3 spells CASQGATNEKLFF. CDR3 in DNA: TGCGCCAGCCAGGGGGCTACTAATGAAAAACTGTTTTTT. The whole variable domain, remainder taken from reference TRBV5-1 and TRBJ1-4, is KAGVTQTPRYLIKTRGQQVTLSCSPISGHRSVSWYQQTPGQGLQFLFEYFSETQRNKGNFPGRFSGRQFSNSRSEMNVSTLELGDSALYLCASQGATNEKLFFGSGTQLSVL.

V is TRBV4-3 and J is TRBJ2-5, with D uncertain. Per the germline V gene, CDR1 is LGHNA and CDR2 is YSLEER. The CDR3 has 15 amino acids. Deletions cut 1 base from V and 2 bases from J, with 11 bases between. The CDR3 protein is CASSQGNWGQETQYF. Written as DNA, the CDR3 is TGCGCCAGCAGCCAAGGAAACTGGGGTCAAGAGACCCAGTACTTC.

About this clonotype itself: One base away lies a much larger clone, so this may be a sequencing read error. The chain couples TRBV5-1 to TRBJ2-1; D gene unclear. V was cut by 0 bases and J by 0 bases, with 7 bases left in between. The CDR3 totals 15 residues. CDR1 and CDR2 from the germline V gene are SGHRS and YFSETQ. Here the CDR3 DNA reads TGCGCCAGCAGCTTGGGGGAAGGCTCCTACAATGAGCAGTTCTTC. Translating gives CASSLGEGSYNEQFF.

This clonotype was recorded at least ten times. This chain joins TRBV18 and TRBJ2-7; 10 bases map to TRBD1. Germline loops: CDR1 KGHSH, CDR2 LQKENI. CDR3 length: 14 amino acids. With 3 bases clipped from V and 2 bases from J, the junction kept 1 base outside the gene matches. Written as DNA, the CDR3 is TGTGCCAGCTCACCGGGACAGGGGACCTACGAGCAGTACTTC. Its translation is CASSPGQGTYEQYF.

This chain connects TRBV30 to TRBJ1-6, with D possibly being TRBD1 (6 bases). This CDR3 region has 14 residues. Germline CDR1 reads GTSNPN; CDR2 reads SVGIG (reference sequence). V was shortened by 3 bases and J by 7 bases, with 13 bases between the two germline ends. The CDR3 reads CAWRPGDWNSPLHF. For the CDR3, the DNA is TGTGCCTGGAGGCCAGGGGATTGGAATTCACCCCTCCACTTT. The full variable domain, completed using reference TRBV30 and TRBJ1-6, is SQTIHQWPATLVQPVGSPLSLECTVEGTSNPNLYWYRQAAGRGLQLLFYSVGIGQISSEVPQNLSASRPQDRQFILSSKKLLLSDSGFYLCAWRPGDWNSPLHFGNGTRLTVT.

This clonotype was recorded many times. The chain links TRBV7-2 to TRBJ2-7; 8 nucleotides line up with TRBD2. This CDR3 is built from 17 residues. The trim removed 5 bases at V and 1 base at J, leaving 13 bases unmatched. The germline CDR1 and CDR2 sequences are SGHTA and FQGNSA. CDR3 region: CASSRPGGGPYSYEQYF. The DNA for the CDR3 is TGTGCCAGCAGCCGGCCGGGCGGGGGGCCCTATTCCTACGAGCAGTACTTC.